The 28 T cell receptor beta chains reported below all come from one sample, sequenced in a study of regulatory T cells in long-lasting Graves disease. Both iRepertoire HTBI primers and Arm-PCR of CDR3 regions were used to build the TCR beta libraries. MiXCR was run by TCRdb on the multiplex PCR reads, yielding one entry per CDR3 protein. This repertoire shows around 460,000 distinct CDR3 sequences, 20% to 25% found once; its top ten account for roughly 7%. Described time point: persistent/refractory GD, antithyroid drugs over 5 years with positive TRAb. Preparation of the TCR library used RNA extracted from PBMCs. The sample was peripheral blood mononuclear cells (PBMCs), taken when the disease was refractory, from a patient treated with antithyroid drugs. These receptors were taken from a female donor with Graves disease.

This clonotype was observed a few times. V is TRBV20-1 and J is TRBJ1-5; D remains unclear. CDR1 is DFQATT and CDR2 is SNEGSKA in the germline V gene (reference sequence). The germline V and J ends were trimmed by 0 bases and 0 bases, with 6 bases remaining between them. The CDR3 is made up of 14 amino acids. CDR3 residues: CSARERSSNQPQHF. In DNA, the CDR3 is TGCAGTGCTAGAGAACGGTCTAGCAATCAGCCCCAGCATTTT.

This clonotype was recorded at least ten times. This chain links TRBV28 with TRBJ1-1; no clear D. CDR1 MDHEN and CDR2 SYDVKM come from the germline V gene. This CDR3 has 12 amino acids. V was trimmed by 2 bases and J by 4 bases, leaving 5 bases between them. The CDR3 DNA is TGTGCCAGCAGTTTAAAAGGCACTGAAGCTTTCTTT. This codes for CASSLKGTEAFF.

In this sample, this clonotype turned up many times. This chain uses TRBV29-1 with TRBJ1-2, with 7 bases aligning to TRBD1. V shed 7 bases and J 3 bases; nucleotides not matched to a gene: 11. Germline V lookup: CDR1 SQVTM, CDR2 ANQGSEA. The CDR3 is 14 amino acids. The CDR3 coding sequence is TGCAGCGCACCGCACCGACAGGGTGACTATGGCTACACCTTC. Amino acid sequence: CSAPHRQGDYGYTF.

This clonotype occurred many times. This chain joins TRBV10-3 and TRBJ2-7; 8 positions match TRBD2. The V and J ends lost 6 bases and 6 bases, in that order; junction bases with no gene match: 7. CDR1 and CDR2 from the germline V gene are ENHRY and SYGVKD. The CDR3 covers 13 residues. In DNA form, the CDR3 reads TGTGCCATCAGCGAGCCGACTAGCGTCGAGCAGTACTTC. It codes for CAISEPTSVEQYF.

This clonotype was seen ten or more times. V is TRBV29-1 and J is TRBJ1-1, with D hard to call. This CDR3 is built from 13 residues. V lost 3 bases, J lost 1 base, and 9 bases lay in between. Germline V gives CDR1 SQVTM, CDR2 ANQGSEA. CDR3: CSVESRRNTEAFF. The DNA of the CDR3 is TGCAGCGTTGAGAGTCGCCGGAACACTGAAGCTTTCTTT.

The table lists this clonotype with a few counts. This chain connects TRBV29-1 to TRBJ2-7; 8 nucleotides line up with TRBD1. The CDR3 covers 12 residues. The germline V gene has CDR1 SQVTM and CDR2 ANQGSEA. The V gene end was trimmed by 6 bases and the J gene end by 1 base; junction bases not matched to a gene: 2. CDR3 residues: CSVGTGSYEQYF. The DNA of the CDR3 is TGCAGCGTCGGGACAGGATCCTACGAGCAGTACTTC.

As for this clonotype: A much larger clone lies a single base off, so this may be a read error. The gene calls are TRBV12-3 or TRBV12-4 and TRBJ2-5, with a weak D call TRBD2 (6 bases). CDR3 length: 14 amino acids. V was cut by 6 bases and J by 7 bases, with 18 bases left in between. The CDR3 here is CASSQRTHGGTQYF. Here the CDR3 DNA reads TGTGCCAGCAGCCAGCGGACCCACGGGGGGACCCAGTACTTC.

The chain couples TRBV7-2 to TRBJ1-6; D is possibly TRBD1 (5 bases). Germline loops: CDR1 SGHTA, CDR2 FQGNSA. Trimming removed 0 bases from V and 5 bases from J, with 8 bases in between. The CDR3 loop spans 15 amino acids. The CDR3 DNA is TGTGCCAGCAGCTTAGCGGGACGACATAATTCACCCCTCCACTTT. Translating it yields CASSLAGRHNSPLHF.

This clonotype has a handful of counts. The genes are TRBV7-8 and TRBJ1-6; TRBD1 is a possible D gene (6 bases). V was cut by 1 base and J by 7 bases, with 11 bases left in between. The CDR3 has 15 residues. The germline CDR1 and CDR2 sequences are SGHVS and FQNEAQ. Here the CDR3 reads CASSLGGPLNSPLHF. The CDR3 bases are TGTGCCAGCAGCTTAGGGGGGCCACTAAATTCACCCCTCCACTTT. Looking up the rest from reference TRBV7-8 and TRBJ1-6 gives the full variable domain: GAGVSQSPRYKVAKRGQDVALRCDPISGHVSLFWYQQALGQGPEFLTYFQNEAQLDKSGLPSDRFFAERPEGSVSTLKIQRTQQEDSAVYLCASSLGGPLNSPLHFGNGTRLTVT.

This sequence joins TRBV11-1 and TRBJ2-1; D call uncertain. Per the germline V gene, CDR1 is SGHAT and CDR2 is FQDESV (reference sequence). V dropped 0 bases and J dropped 6 bases, with 15 bases sitting between them. The CDR3 extends over 16 amino acids. CDR3 region: CASSLAGQRWTNEQFF. The CDR3 DNA follows: TGTGCCAGCAGCTTAGCGGGCCAGAGATGGACCAATGAGCAGTTCTTC.

This clonotype was seen many times. This chain connects TRBV28 to TRBJ1-1; weak D call: TRBD1 (5 bases). CDR1 MDHEN and CDR2 SYDVKM come from the germline V gene. This CDR3 comprises 15 residues. Between the trimmed V and J ends, which lost 7 bases and 5 bases, there was a span of 20 bases. The CDR3 protein is CASTFTPGPGTEAFF. The CDR3 nucleotides are TGTGCCAGCACCTTTACCCCGGGGCCGGGAACTGAAGCTTTCTTT.

V is TRBV12-3 or TRBV12-4 and J is TRBJ2-2; D unclear. This CDR3 is built from 15 residues. The V end was cut by 6 bases, the J end by 4 bases, with 15 bases between. The CDR3 reads CASRFLTLTTGELFF. In DNA, the CDR3 is TGTGCCAGCAGGTTTCTGACTCTGACCACCGGGGAGCTGTTTTTT.

This clonotype was observed many times. V is TRBV7-2 and J is TRBJ1-6; D possibly corresponds to TRBD1 (6 bases). V was trimmed by 1 base and J by 5 bases, leaving 12 bases between them. Looked up from germline, CDR1 is SGHTA and CDR2 is FQGNSA. CDR3 length equals 16 residues. The CDR3 nucleotides read TGTGCCAGCAGCTTAGAACAGGGAGGCAATAATTCACCCCTCCACTTT. It codes for CASSLEQGGNNSPLHF.

The sample holds many counts of this clonotype. V is TRBV6-1 and J is TRBJ2-7, with TRBD2 matching over 8 bases. Trimming at V came to 6 bases and at J to 3 bases, leaving 10 bases not matched to a gene. Germline V CDR1 and CDR2: MNHNS, SASEGT. This CDR3 is built from 15 residues. CDR3: CASRYRGGGIYEQYF. The DNA of the CDR3 is TGTGCCAGCAGGTACCGGGGCGGGGGGATCTACGAGCAGTACTTC.

The chain couples TRBV19 to TRBJ1-1; tentatively, D is TRBD1 (6 bases). V lost 3 bases and J 5 bases, leaving 10 bases between the germline ends. This CDR3 contains 13 residues. Per germline, CDR1 LNHDA and CDR2 SQIVND (reference sequence). The CDR3 region is CASSMVRGTEAFF. The CDR3 coding sequence is TGTGCCAGTAGTATGGTAAGGGGGACTGAAGCTTTCTTT.

This clonotype appeared a few times. The chain joins TRBV12-3 or TRBV12-4 to TRBJ1-5; maybe TRBD1 (5 bases). Trimming removed 7 bases from V and 3 bases from J, with 10 bases in between. This CDR3 is built from 13 residues. This CDR3 reads CASNSGFNQPQHF. DNA for the CDR3: TGTGCCAGCAACTCAGGGTTCAATCAGCCCCAGCATTTT.

V is TRBV2 and J is TRBJ2-3; possibly TRBD1 for D (7 bases). The CDR3 sequence is 16 residues long. Trimming took off 3 bases at V and 6 bases at J, with 19 bases between the two ends. Germline-derived CDR1 and CDR2 are SNHLY and FYNNEI. CDR3 amino acids: CASSDHAGQGVDTQYF. The CDR3 coding sequence is TGTGCCAGCAGTGACCACGCGGGGCAGGGGGTGGATACGCAGTATTTT.

On this clonotype itself: It may be a read error: a sequence one base away is much more abundant. This chain connects TRBV6-5 to TRBJ2-5; possibly TRBD2 for D (6 bases). CDR1 and CDR2 from the germline V gene are MNHEY and SVGAGI. Trimming removed 2 bases from V and 5 bases from J, with 24 bases in between. This CDR3 is 18 amino acids long. CDR3 sequence: CASSYPTRLRRGKETQYF. In nucleotides, the CDR3 is TGTGCCAGCAGTTACCCGACTAGGCTCCGTCGGGGGAAGGAGACCCAGTACTTC.

This clonotype was detected a few times. The chain couples TRBV3-1 to TRBJ2-7, with unresolved D. The CDR3 contains 16 residues. CDR1 is LGHDT, CDR2 YNNKEL, per germline (reference sequence). The V end lost 5 bases, the J end lost 2 bases, and 19 bases lay between the germline ends. The CDR3 region is CASSSPDGRRPYEQYF. For the CDR3, the DNA is TGTGCCAGCAGCTCGCCTGACGGGCGGCGTCCCTACGAGCAGTACTTC.

This clonotype came up many times. The J gene is TRBJ1-5, the V gene TRBV24-1; no clear D gene. V shed 0 bases and J shed 5 bases, with 10 bases lying between them. Per germline, CDR1 KGHDR and CDR2 SFDVKD. The CDR3 has 15 residues. CDR3 protein: CATSDLGPPYQPQHF. Written as DNA, the CDR3 is TGTGCCACCAGTGATTTGGGACCTCCCTATCAGCCCCAGCATTTT.

This clonotype was recorded at least ten times. V is TRBV12-3 or TRBV12-4 and J is TRBJ1-5, with TRBD1 as a possible D gene (5 bases). V lost 3 bases to trimming and J lost 7 bases, with 13 bases between them. The CDR3 covers 14 residues. CDR3 in amino acids: CASSFGQGRQPQHF. The CDR3 bases are TGTGCCAGCAGTTTCGGGCAGGGAAGGCAGCCCCAGCATTTT.

This clonotype was picked up many times. The V and J genes are TRBV28 and TRBJ2-2; TRBD1 aligns across 10 bases. Germline assignment: CDR1 MDHEN and CDR2 SYDVKM. Trimming removed 5 bases from V and 5 bases from J; junction bases left unmatched: 5. The CDR3 sequence is 15 residues long. The CDR3 is CASSVDRGQTGELFF. DNA for the CDR3: TGTGCCAGCAGTGTCGACAGGGGGCAAACCGGGGAGCTGTTTTTT.

This clonotype appeared a few times. J is TRBJ2-7 and V is TRBV29-1; TRBD2 matches at 9 bases. The junction had 4 bases not matched to a gene; V was cut back by 4 bases and J by 6 bases. Germline V gene sequence: CDR1 SQVTM, CDR2 ANQGSEA. This CDR3 is 12 amino acids long. CDR3 sequence (DNA): TGCAGCGTTGTTGGCGGGAGGGCCGAGCAGTACTTC. This gives the protein CSVVGGRAEQYF.

At least ten counts were recorded for this clonotype. This chain uses TRBV19 with TRBJ1-5; TRBD1 is a possible D gene (6 bases). CDR1 is LNHDA, CDR2 SQIVND, per germline (reference sequence). The V end lost 4 bases, the J end lost 3 bases, and 16 bases lay between the germline ends. CDR3 size: 16 residues. This CDR3 reads CASSRETGRINQPQHF. CDR3 DNA sequence: TGTGCCAGTAGTAGGGAGACAGGTAGGATCAATCAGCCCCAGCATTTT.

Ten or more counts support this clonotype. The J gene is TRBJ1-2, the V gene TRBV5-1; TRBD1 aligns across 7 bases. The V segment lost 2 bases and the J segment 8 bases; nucleotides outside the gene matches: 9. CDR1 and CDR2 from the germline V gene are SGHRS and YFSETQ. This CDR3 is built from 14 residues. The CDR3 nucleotides are TGCGCCAGCAGCTTCGACGGACAGGCCGACGGCTACACCTTC. It yields the protein CASSFDGQADGYTF.

This clonotype was seen repeatedly, ten times or more. V gene TRBV7-6 combines with J gene TRBJ1-4, with D unclear. Trimming took off 1 base at V and 0 bases at J, with 12 bases between the two ends. The CDR3 is 17 residues long. The germline gives CDR1 SGHVS, CDR2 FNYEAQ. The CDR3 nucleotides are TGTGCCAGCAGCTTAGGGGCCAGCCTCGCAACTAATGAAAAACTGTTTTTT. Amino acids: CASSLGASLATNEKLFF.

This clonotype was seen only a few times. The CDR3 bases are TGCAGTAGCAGGGGGTACCAAGAGACCCAGTACTTC. Its translation is CSSRGYQETQYF. The chain joins TRBV20-1 to TRBJ2-5; 7 positions match TRBD1. The CDR3 runs 12 residues. Per germline, CDR1 DFQATT and CDR2 SNEGSKA (reference sequence). V dropped 8 bases and J dropped 0; count of bases not matched to a gene: 3.

This clonotype has a count of ten or more. The J gene is TRBJ1-1, the V gene TRBV13; D unresolved. V lost 0 bases and J lost 10, with 9 bases in between. The CDR3 has 12 amino acids. The germline gives CDR1 PRHDT, CDR2 FYEKMQ (reference sequence). The CDR3 sequence: CASSLGRSPAFF. DNA of the CDR3: TGTGCCAGCAGCTTAGGACGTTCGCCAGCTTTCTTT. Complete variable domain (other parts from reference TRBV13 and TRBJ1-1): AAGVIQSPRHLIKEKRETATLKCYPIPRHDTVYWYQQGPGQDPQFLISFYEKMQSDKGSIPDRFSAQQFSDYHSELNMSSLELGDSALYFCASSLGRSPAFFGQGTRLTVV.